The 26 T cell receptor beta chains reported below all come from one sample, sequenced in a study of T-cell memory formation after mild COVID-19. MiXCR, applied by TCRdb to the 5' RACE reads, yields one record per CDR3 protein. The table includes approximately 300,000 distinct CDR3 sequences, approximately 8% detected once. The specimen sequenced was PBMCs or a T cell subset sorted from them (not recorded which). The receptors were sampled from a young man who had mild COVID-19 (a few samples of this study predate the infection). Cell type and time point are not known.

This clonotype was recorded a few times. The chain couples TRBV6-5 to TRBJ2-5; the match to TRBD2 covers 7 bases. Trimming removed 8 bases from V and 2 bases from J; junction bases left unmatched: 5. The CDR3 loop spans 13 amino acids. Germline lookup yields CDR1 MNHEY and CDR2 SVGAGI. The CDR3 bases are TGTGCCAGCGGTCCGGGGGGACAAGAGACCCAGTACTTC. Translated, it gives CASGPGGQETQYF.

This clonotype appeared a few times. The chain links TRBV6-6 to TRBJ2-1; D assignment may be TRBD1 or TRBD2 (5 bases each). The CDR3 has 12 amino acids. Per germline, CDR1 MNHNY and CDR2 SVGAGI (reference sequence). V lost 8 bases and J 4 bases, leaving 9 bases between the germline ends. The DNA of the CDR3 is TGTGCCAGCGGGGGTCGGTACAATGAGCAGTTCTTC. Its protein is CASGGRYNEQFF.

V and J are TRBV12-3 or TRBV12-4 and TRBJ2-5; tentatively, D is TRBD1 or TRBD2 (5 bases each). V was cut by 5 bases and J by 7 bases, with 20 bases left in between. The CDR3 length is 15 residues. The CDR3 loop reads CASSVPGTGSRTQYF. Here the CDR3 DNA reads TGTGCCAGCAGTGTCCCCGGGACGGGGTCTCGGACCCAGTACTTC.

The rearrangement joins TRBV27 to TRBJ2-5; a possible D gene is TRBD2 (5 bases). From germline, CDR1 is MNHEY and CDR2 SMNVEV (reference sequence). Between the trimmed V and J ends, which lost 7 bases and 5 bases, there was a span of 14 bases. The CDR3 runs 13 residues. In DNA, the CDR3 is TGTGCCAGCAATGAGGGCCCGGAGGAGACCCAGTACTTC. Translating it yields CASNEGPEETQYF.

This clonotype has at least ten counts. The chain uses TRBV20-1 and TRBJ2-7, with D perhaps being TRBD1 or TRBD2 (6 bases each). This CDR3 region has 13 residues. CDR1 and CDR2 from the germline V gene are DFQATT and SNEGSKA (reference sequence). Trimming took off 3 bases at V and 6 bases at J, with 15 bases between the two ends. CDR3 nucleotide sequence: TGCAGTGCTAGCGGTGGGGGGCCGCTCGAGCAGTACTTC. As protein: CSASGGGPLEQYF.

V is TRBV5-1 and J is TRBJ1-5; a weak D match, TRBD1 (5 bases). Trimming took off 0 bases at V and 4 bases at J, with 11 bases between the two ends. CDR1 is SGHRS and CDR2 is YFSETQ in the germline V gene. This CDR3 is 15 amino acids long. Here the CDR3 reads CASSLAGRTNQPQHF. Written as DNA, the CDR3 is TGCGCCAGCAGCTTGGCCGGCAGGACAAATCAGCCCCAGCATTTT.

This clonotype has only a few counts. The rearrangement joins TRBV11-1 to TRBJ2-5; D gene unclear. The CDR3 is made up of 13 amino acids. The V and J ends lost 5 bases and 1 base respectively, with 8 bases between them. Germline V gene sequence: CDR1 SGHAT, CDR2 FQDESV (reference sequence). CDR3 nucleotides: TGTGCCAGCAGCGCTGAACTCCAAGAGACCCAGTACTTC. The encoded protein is CASSAELQETQYF.

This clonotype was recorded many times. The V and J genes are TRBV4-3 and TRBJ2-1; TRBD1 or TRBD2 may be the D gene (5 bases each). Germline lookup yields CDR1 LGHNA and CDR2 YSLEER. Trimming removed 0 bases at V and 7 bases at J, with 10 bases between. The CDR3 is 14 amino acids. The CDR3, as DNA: TGCGCCAGCAGCCAAGAGGGTTGGGGGAATGAGCAGTTCTTC. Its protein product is CASSQEGWGNEQFF.

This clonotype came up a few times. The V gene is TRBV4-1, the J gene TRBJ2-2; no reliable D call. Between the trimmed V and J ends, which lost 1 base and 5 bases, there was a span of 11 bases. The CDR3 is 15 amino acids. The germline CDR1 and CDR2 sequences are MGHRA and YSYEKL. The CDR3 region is CASSQALGWTGELFF. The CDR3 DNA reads TGCGCCAGCAGCCAAGCACTGGGATGGACCGGGGAGCTGTTTTTT.

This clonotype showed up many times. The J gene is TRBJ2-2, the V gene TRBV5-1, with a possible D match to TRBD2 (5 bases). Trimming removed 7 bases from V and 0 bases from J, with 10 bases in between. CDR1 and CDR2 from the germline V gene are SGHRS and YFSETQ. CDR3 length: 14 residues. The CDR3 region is CASRGVANTGELFF. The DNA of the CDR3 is TGCGCCAGCCGGGGAGTAGCGAACACCGGGGAGCTGTTTTTT. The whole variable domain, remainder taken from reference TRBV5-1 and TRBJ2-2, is KAGVTQTPRYLIKTRGQQVTLSCSPISGHRSVSWYQQTPGQGLQFLFEYFSETQRNKGNFPGRFSGRQFSNSRSEMNVSTLELGDSALYLCASRGVANTGELFFGEGSRLTVL.

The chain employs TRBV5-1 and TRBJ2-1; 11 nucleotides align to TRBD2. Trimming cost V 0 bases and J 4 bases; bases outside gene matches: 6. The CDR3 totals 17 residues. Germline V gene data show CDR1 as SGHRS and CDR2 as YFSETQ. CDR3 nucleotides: TGCGCCAGCAGCTTGGCCAGTTCTAGCGGGGGGTACAATGAGCAGTTCTTC. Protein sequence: CASSLASSSGGYNEQFF.

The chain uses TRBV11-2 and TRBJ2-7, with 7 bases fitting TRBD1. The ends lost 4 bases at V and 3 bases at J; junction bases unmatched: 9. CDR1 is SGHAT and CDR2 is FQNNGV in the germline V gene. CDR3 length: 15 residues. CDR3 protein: CASSSRNRGLYEQYF. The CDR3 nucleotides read TGTGCCAGCAGCTCTAGAAACAGGGGTCTCTACGAGCAGTACTTC.

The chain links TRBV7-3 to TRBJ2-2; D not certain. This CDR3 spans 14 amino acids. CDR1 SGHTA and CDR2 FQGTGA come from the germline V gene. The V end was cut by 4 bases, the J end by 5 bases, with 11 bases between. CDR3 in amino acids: CASSSLGLTGELFF. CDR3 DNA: TGTGCCAGCAGCTCCCTTGGGCTAACCGGGGAGCTGTTTTTT.

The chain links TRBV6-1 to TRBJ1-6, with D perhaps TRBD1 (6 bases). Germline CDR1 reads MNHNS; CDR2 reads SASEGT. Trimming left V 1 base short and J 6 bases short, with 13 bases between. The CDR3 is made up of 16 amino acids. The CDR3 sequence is CASSEGVGGPNSPLHF. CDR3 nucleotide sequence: TGTGCCAGCAGTGAAGGGGTCGGGGGGCCTAATTCACCCCTCCACTTT.

CDR3 loop: CAISPTSGGAGEQFF. The CDR3 coding sequence is TGTGCCATCAGCCCGACTAGCGGGGGGGCCGGTGAGCAGTTCTTC. The chain recombines TRBV10-3 with TRBJ2-1; 14 bases map to TRBD2. Per germline, CDR1 ENHRY and CDR2 SYGVKD. The CDR3 loop spans 15 amino acids. J was trimmed by 9 bases and V by 6 bases; bases with no gene match: 7.

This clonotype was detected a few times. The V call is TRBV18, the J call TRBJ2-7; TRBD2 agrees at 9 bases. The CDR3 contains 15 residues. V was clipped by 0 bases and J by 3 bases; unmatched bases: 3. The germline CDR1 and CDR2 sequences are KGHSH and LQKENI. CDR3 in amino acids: CASSPPSGGLYEQYF. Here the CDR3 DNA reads TGTGCCAGCTCACCACCTAGCGGGGGCCTCTACGAGCAGTACTTC.

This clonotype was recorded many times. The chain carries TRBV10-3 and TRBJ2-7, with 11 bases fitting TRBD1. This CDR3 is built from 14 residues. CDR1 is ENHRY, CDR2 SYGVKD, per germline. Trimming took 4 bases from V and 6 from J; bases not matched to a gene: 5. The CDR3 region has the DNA TGTGCCATCAGTGGGAGGACAGGGGGCGGCGAGCAGTACTTC. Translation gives CAISGRTGGGEQYF.

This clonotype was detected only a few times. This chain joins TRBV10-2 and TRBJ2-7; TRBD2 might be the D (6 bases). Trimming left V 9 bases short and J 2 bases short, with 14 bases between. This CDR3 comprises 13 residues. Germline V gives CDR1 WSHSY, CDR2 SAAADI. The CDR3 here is CASSRRETYEQYF. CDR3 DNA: TGCGCCAGTTCTAGGCGGGAAACCTACGAGCAGTACTTC.

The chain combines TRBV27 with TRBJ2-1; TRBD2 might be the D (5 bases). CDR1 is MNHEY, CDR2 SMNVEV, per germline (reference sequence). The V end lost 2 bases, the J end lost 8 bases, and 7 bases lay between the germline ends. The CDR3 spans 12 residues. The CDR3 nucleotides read TGTGCCAGCAGTTTAGGAGGACATGAGCAGTTCTTC. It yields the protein CASSLGGHEQFF.

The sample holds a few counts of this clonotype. CDR3 coding DNA: TGTGCCAGCAGCTTATACTGGACGGGAACCTACTATGGCTACACCTTC. It is translated as CASSLYWTGTYYGYTF. The chain has TRBV7-2 and TRBJ1-2; D is uncertain. With 2 bases removed from V and 3 bases from J, the gap between germline ends came to 16 bases. This CDR3 is built from 16 residues. The germline gives CDR1 SGHTA, CDR2 FQGNSA.

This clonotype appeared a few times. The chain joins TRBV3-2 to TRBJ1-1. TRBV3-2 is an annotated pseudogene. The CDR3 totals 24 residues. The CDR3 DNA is TGTGCCAGCAGCCAAGATCGCAGGGAAGTGTACGGAGCGGAAGGGGGTTACCTGAACACTGAAGCTTTCTTT. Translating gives CASSQDRREVYGAEGGYLNTEAFF.

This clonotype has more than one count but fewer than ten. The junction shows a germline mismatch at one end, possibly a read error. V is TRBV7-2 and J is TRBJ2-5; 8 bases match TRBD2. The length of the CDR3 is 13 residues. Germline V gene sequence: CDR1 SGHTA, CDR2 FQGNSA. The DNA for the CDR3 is TGTGCCAGCAGCTTAGAGGCGGGGGGCCTGCCTGAATTC. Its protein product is CASSLEAGGLPEF.

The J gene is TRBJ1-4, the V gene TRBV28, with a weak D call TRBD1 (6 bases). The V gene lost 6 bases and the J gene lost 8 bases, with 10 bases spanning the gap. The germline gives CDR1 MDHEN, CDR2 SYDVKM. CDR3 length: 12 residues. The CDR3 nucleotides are TGTGCCAGCAGGCCCCAGGGGGAAAAACTGTTTTTT. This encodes CASRPQGEKLFF.

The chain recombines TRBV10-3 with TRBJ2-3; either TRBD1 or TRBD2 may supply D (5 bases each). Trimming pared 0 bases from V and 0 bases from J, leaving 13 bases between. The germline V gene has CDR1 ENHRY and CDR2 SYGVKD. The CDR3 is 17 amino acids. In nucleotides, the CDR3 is TGTGCCATCAGTGAGTCGGGACGGAACCCTAGCACAGATACGCAGTATTTT. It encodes CAISESGRNPSTDTQYF.

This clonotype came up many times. The CDR3 region is CASSSSGGTGELFF. The CDR3 coding sequence is TGTGCCAGCAGCTCTTCAGGAGGCACCGGGGAGCTGTTTTTT. The chain carries TRBV7-9 and TRBJ2-2, with D possibly being TRBD2 (5 bases). This CDR3 is 14 amino acids long. The V gene lost 4 bases and the J gene lost 4 bases, with 10 bases spanning the gap. From germline, CDR1 is SEHNR and CDR2 FQNEAQ (reference sequence).

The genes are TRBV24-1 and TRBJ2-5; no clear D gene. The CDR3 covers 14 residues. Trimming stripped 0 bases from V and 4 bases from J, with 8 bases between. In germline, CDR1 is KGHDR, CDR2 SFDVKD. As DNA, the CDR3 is TGTGCCACCAGTGATTTGTCGGACCGAGAGACCCAGTACTTC. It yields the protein CATSDLSDRETQYF.